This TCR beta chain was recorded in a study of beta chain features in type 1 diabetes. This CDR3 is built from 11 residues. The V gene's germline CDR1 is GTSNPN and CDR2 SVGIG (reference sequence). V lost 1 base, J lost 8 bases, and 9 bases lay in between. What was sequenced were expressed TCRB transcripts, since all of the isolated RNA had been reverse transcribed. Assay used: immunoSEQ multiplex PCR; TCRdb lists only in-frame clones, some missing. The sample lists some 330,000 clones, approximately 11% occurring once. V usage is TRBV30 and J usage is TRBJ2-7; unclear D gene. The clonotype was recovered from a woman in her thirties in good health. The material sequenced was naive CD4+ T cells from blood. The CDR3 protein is CAWSANSQQYF. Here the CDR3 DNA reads TGTGCCTGGAGTGCTAACTCTCAGCAGTACTTC.